These 22 T cell receptor beta chains originate from one sample sequenced in a study of T cell responses to AZD1222 COVID-19 vaccine. Measured with immunoSEQ multiplex PCR; TCRdb has only the in-frame clones, and not every one. The table includes roughly 160,000 clones, about nine tenths detected once. The sample was peripheral blood, taken on day 0 of AZD1222 vaccination. The receptors come from an adult in good health.

The chain has TRBV5-6 and TRBJ1-1, with D possibly matching TRBD1 (6 bases). The CDR3 runs to 17 residues. Deletions cut 0 bases from V and 1 base from J, with 16 bases between. CDR1 is SGHDT and CDR2 is YYEEEE in the germline V gene. The CDR3 DNA is TGTGCCAGCAGCTTGGCCGGTTACAGGGATCCGAACACTGAAGCTTTCTTT. Residues: CASSLAGYRDPNTEAFF.

The V gene is TRBV19, the J gene TRBJ1-1; D is ambiguous. Per the germline V gene, CDR1 is LNHDA and CDR2 is SQIVND (reference sequence). With 5 bases removed from V and 11 bases from J, the gap between germline ends came to 24 bases. This CDR3 region has 15 residues. The CDR3 region has the DNA TGTGCCAGTAGTGCTACAGACGTGGCGGGGAGTTTGGCTTTCTTT. Amino acids: CASSATDVAGSLAFF.

The chain recombines TRBV3-1 (or the pseudogene TRBV3-2) with TRBJ1-2, with D perhaps matching TRBD1 (5 bases). CDR3 length: 12 amino acids. The germline V gene encodes CDR1 LGHDT and CDR2 YNNKEL (reference sequence). Trimming took 4 bases from V and 8 from J, leaving 11 bases between them. The CDR3 region is CASSPRWGGYTF. CDR3 nucleotide sequence: TGTGCCAGCAGCCCCCGGTGGGGGGGCTACACCTTC.

The chain has TRBV15 and TRBJ1-4; 8 bases map to TRBD1. The V and J ends lost 3 bases and 6 bases, in that order; junction bases with no gene match: 12. This CDR3 contains 17 residues. CDR1 is LNHNV and CDR2 is YYDKDF in the germline V gene (reference sequence). In DNA form, the CDR3 reads TGTGCCACCAGCAGGGATGGACAGGGATTTTTGGATGAAAAACTGTTTTTT. Residues: CATSRDGQGFLDEKLFF.

This chain joins TRBV5-1 and TRBJ2-5; D ambiguous. The germline V gene encodes CDR1 SGHRS and CDR2 YFSETQ. The CDR3 totals 12 residues. V lost 4 bases and J 5 bases, leaving 9 bases between the germline ends. CDR3 in DNA: TGCGCCAGCAGCCCCCCTATGGAGACCCAGTACTTC. This sequence encodes CASSPPMETQYF.

The chain is built from TRBV7-3 and TRBJ1-2; 7 bases fit TRBD1. Germline trimming cut 6 bases from V and 8 bases from J; bases unmatched to any gene: 9. The CDR3 totals 13 residues. CDR1 and CDR2 (germline): SGHTA, FQGTGA. DNA for the CDR3: TGTGCCAGCAGGGACGGGACAGTGGGAGGCTACACCTTC. Its protein product is CASRDGTVGGYTF.

The V call is TRBV7-9, the J call TRBJ1-4; 10 nucleotides match TRBD1. The CDR3 contains 17 residues. Germline lookup yields CDR1 SEHNR and CDR2 FQNEAQ (reference sequence). V lost 5 bases to trimming and J lost 7 bases; unmatched junction nucleotides: 13. The DNA of the CDR3 is TGTGCCAGCAGCAGCTTCCCCCGGACAGGGGGAAGTGAAAAACTGTTTTTT. It yields the protein CASSSFPRTGGSEKLFF.

The chain joins TRBV6-1 to TRBJ1-3; tentatively, D is TRBD1 (5 bases). The CDR3 spans 17 residues. V dropped 0 bases and J dropped 0 bases, with 12 bases sitting between them. Germline CDR1 MNHNS, CDR2 SASEGT. The CDR3 here is CASSEARRDYSGNTIYF. DNA of the CDR3: TGTGCCAGCAGTGAAGCGCGCCGGGACTACTCTGGAAACACCATATATTTT.

CDR3 region: CASSPPGTKNIQYF. CDR3 nucleotides: TGTGCCAGCAGCCCGCCTGGGACCAAAAACATTCAGTACTTC. The chain recombines TRBV7-2 with TRBJ2-4, with no clear D. The length of the CDR3 is 14 residues. Trimming cost V 5 bases and J 2 bases, with 10 bases left between them. CDR1 and CDR2 from the germline V gene are SGHTA and FQGNSA.

The gene calls are TRBV28 and TRBJ2-7, with D possibly called TRBD1 or TRBD2 (5 bases each). Looked up from germline, CDR1 is MDHEN and CDR2 is SYDVKM. The CDR3 contains 15 residues. The V end lost 4 bases, the J end lost 2 bases, and 15 bases lay between the germline ends. This chain's CDR3 is CASSYGSGRAYEQYF. The CDR3 region has the DNA TGTGCCAGCAGTTACGGATCGGGACGGGCCTACGAGCAGTACTTC.

CDR3 in amino acids: CASSLGPGVYEQYF. The CDR3 nucleotides read TGTGCCAGCAGCTTAGGCCCAGGGGTCTACGAGCAGTACTTC. This chain links TRBV11-3 with TRBJ2-7; a weak D match, TRBD1 (6 bases). Looked up from germline, CDR1 is SGHNT and CDR2 is YENEEA. The CDR3 has 14 residues. V shed 1 base and J shed 3 bases, with 10 bases lying between them.

The chain joins TRBV6-5 to TRBJ2-7; D possibly corresponds to TRBD2 (6 bases). CDR1 is MNHEY, CDR2 SVGAGI, per germline. V gave up 0 bases and J gave up 1 base, with 13 bases separating them. This CDR3 contains 16 residues. CDR3 residues: CASSYSGGEESYEQYF. The CDR3 DNA follows: TGTGCCAGCAGTTACTCCGGAGGGGAGGAATCCTACGAGCAGTACTTC.

V gene TRBV4-1 combines with J gene TRBJ1-5, with D hard to call. The length of the CDR3 is 17 residues. Germline-derived CDR1 and CDR2 are MGHRA and YSYEKL. V was shortened by 0 bases and J by 0 bases, with 12 bases between the two germline ends. For the CDR3, the DNA is TGCGCCAGCAGCCAAGACCCTTTCGGCAGTAGCAATCAGCCCCAGCATTTT. Amino acid sequence: CASSQDPFGSSNQPQHF.

The chain is built from TRBV6-6 and TRBJ1-4; D ambiguous. The V end was cut by 11 bases, the J end by 7 bases, with 17 bases between. This CDR3 spans 13 amino acids. Germline CDR1 MNHNY, CDR2 SVGAGI (reference sequence). The CDR3 region is CALSKQLGEKLFF. The CDR3 nucleotides are TGTGCCCTTTCAAAACAACTAGGTGAAAAACTGTTTTTT.

This chain uses TRBV5-1 with TRBJ2-7, with 8 positions matching TRBD1. This CDR3 region has 15 residues. After removal of 0 bases from V and 2 bases from J, the junction contained 4 bases not matched to a gene. Germline V gives CDR1 SGHRS, CDR2 YFSETQ. CDR3 in DNA: TGCGCCAGCAGCTTGGCCAGGGGGCCCCCCTACGAGCAGTACTTC. Its protein product is CASSLARGPPYEQYF.

The J gene is TRBJ1-1, the V gene TRBV18; 7 bases agree with TRBD1. The CDR3 spans 13 residues. Trimming at V came to 2 bases and at J to 10 bases, leaving 7 bases not matched to a gene. CDR1 KGHSH and CDR2 LQKENI come from the germline V gene. CDR3 DNA sequence: TGTGCCAGCTCACCAAACAGGGGTGATGGAGCTTTCTTT. Its translation is CASSPNRGDGAFF.

V and J are TRBV11-3 and TRBJ1-4; D is undetermined. The CDR3 runs to 13 residues. Germline assignment: CDR1 SGHNT and CDR2 YENEEA. Trimming shortened V by 2 bases and J by 8 bases, and 9 bases separated the two germline ends. Here the CDR3 reads CASSLIADEKLFF. CDR3 coding DNA: TGTGCCAGCAGCTTAATTGCCGACGAAAAACTGTTTTTT.

The CDR3 spells CASSLGVVGGYTF. CDR3 nucleotide sequence: TGTGCCAGCAGTTTGGGGGTAGTGGGAGGCTACACCTTC. V usage is TRBV28 and J usage is TRBJ1-2; possible D gene TRBD1, 5 bases. The CDR3 loop spans 13 amino acids. Per the germline V gene, CDR1 is MDHEN and CDR2 is SYDVKM. V was pared by 3 bases and J by 8 bases, with 13 bases between.

The chain joins TRBV6-2 or TRBV6-3 to TRBJ1-5, with D unclear. In germline, CDR1 is MNHEY, CDR2 SVGEGT. V was clipped by 5 bases and J by 5 bases, with 34 bases between them. The CDR3 runs 21 residues. CDR3 sequence: CASSTPLRGEKGASLYQPQHF. The CDR3 region has the DNA TGTGCCAGCAGTACCCCTTTAAGAGGAGAAAAGGGAGCCTCCCTATATCAGCCCCAGCATTTT.

This rearrangement joins TRBV7-3 to TRBJ2-2; D not resolved. The CDR3 runs 15 residues. Per the germline V gene, CDR1 is SGHTA and CDR2 is FQGTGA. V shed 1 base and J shed 1 base, with 7 bases lying between them. The CDR3 here is CASSLIGVNTGELFF. CDR3 nucleotide sequence: TGTGCCAGCAGCTTAATTGGGGTGAACACCGGGGAGCTGTTTTTT. Together with reference TRBV7-3 and TRBJ2-2, the CDR3 gives the full variable domain: GAGVSQTPSNKVTEKGKYVELRCDPISGHTALYWYRQSLGQGPEFLIYFQGTGAADDSGLPNDRFFAVRPEGSVSTLKIQRTERGDSAVYLCASSLIGVNTGELFFGEGSRLTVL.

In regard to this clone: The same CDR3 is also encoded by other DNA sequences in this sample. J is TRBJ2-1 and V is TRBV6-1; 9 bases line up with TRBD2. This CDR3 comprises 16 residues. V dropped 0 bases and J dropped 1; count of bases not matched to a gene: 1. Germline-derived CDR1 and CDR2 are MNHNS and SASEGT. CDR3 in amino acids: CASSEAAGGSYNEQFF. In DNA form, the CDR3 reads TGTGCCAGCAGTGAAGCAGCGGGGGGATCCTACAATGAGCAGTTCTTC.

The chain is built from TRBV20-1 and TRBJ1-4, with D uncertain. The ends were cut back, 3 bases at V and 5 bases at J, with 4 bases in the middle. Germline CDR1 DFQATT, CDR2 SNEGSKA (reference sequence). This CDR3 has 11 residues. This CDR3 reads CSARANEKLFF. In DNA, the CDR3 is TGCAGTGCTAGGGCAAATGAAAAACTGTTTTTT.